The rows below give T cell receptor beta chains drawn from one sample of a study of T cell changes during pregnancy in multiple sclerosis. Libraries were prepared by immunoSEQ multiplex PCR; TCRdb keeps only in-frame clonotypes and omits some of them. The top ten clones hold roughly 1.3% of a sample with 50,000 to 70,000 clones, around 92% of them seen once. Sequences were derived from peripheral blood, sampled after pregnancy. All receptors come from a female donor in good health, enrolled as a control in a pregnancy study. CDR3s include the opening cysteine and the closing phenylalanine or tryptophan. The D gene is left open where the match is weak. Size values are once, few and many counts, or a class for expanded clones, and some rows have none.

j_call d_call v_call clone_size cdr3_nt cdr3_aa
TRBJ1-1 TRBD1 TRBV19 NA TGTGCCAGTAGTATCCGACAGGGTCGGACCACTGAAGCTTTCTTT CASSIRQGRTTEAFF
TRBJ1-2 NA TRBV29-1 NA TGCAGTATGTGGGGGGGACGCTATGGCTACACCTTC CSMWGGRYGYTF
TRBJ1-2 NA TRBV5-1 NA TGCGCCAGCAGCTTGATCCCAGGGGACAACTATGGCTACACCTTC CASSLIPGDNYGYTF
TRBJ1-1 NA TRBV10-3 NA TGTGCCATCAGCGCCAGCCTGCGGGAACCCGAAGCTTTCTTT CAISASLREPEAFF
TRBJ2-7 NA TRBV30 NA TGTGCCTGGACCAGCGAGTGGGGGCTAAACTACGAGCAGTACTTC CAWTSEWGLNYEQYF
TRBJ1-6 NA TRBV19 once TGTGCCAGTAGTTTGAGGGTAAGGGACTATAATTCACCCCTCCACTTT CASSLRVRDYNSPLHF
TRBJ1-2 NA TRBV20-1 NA TGCAGTGCTGAGATTCCGTATGGCTACACCTTC CSAEIPYGYTF
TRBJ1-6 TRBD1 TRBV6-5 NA TGTGCCAGCAGTTACTTGACAGGGGCTAATTCACCCCTCCACTTT CASSYLTGANSPLHF
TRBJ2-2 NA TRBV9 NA TGTGCCAGCGGACGGGGGAACACCGGGGAGCTGTTTTTT CASGRGNTGELFF
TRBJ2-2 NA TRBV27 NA TGTGCCAGCAGTTCCCCAGGGCTCCTTAACACCGGGGAGCTGTTTTTT CASSSPGLLNTGELFF
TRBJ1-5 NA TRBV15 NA TGTGCCACCAGCAGAGATTGGGGCCATAGCAATCAGCCCCAGCATTTT CATSRDWGHSNQPQHF
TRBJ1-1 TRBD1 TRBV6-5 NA TGTGCCAGTAGGCCGACAGGGGTAACTGAAGCTTTCTTT CASRPTGVTEAFF
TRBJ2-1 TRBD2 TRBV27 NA TGTGCCAGCAGTCAAAGGACTAGCGGGATTGATAACGATGAGCAGTTCTTC CASSQRTSGIDNDEQFF
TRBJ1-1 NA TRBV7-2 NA TGTGCCAGCAGCTCGTCCGACACAATCCCTGAAGCTTTCTTT CASSSSDTIPEAFF
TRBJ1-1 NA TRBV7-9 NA TGTGCCAGCAGCTTAACAGGGATGGGTGACACTGAAGCTTTCTTT CASSLTGMGDTEAFF
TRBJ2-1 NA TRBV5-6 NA TGTGCCAGCAGCTTCGGTTCAGGTAGTGGTGAGCAGTTCTTC CASSFGSGSGEQFF
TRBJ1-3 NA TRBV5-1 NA TGCGCCAGCAGCTTAACGGCAGGGTTTAGCCCTGGAAACACCATATATTTT CASSLTAGFSPGNTIYF
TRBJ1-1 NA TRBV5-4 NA TGTGCCAGCAGCTTGGAGCCCTCGAACACTGAAGCTTTCTTT CASSLEPSNTEAFF
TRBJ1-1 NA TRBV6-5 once TGTGCCAGCAGCATTACAGGGTCCGTGAACACTGAAGCTTTCTTT CASSITGSVNTEAFF
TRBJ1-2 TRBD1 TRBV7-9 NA TGTGCCAGCAGCTCAAGATCCCCGGGACAGGGACGGCGAGGCTACACCTTC CASSSRSPGQGRRGYTF
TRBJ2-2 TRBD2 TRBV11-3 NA TGTGCCAGCAGCGTGACTAGCGGGGGGTCGCACACCGGGGAGCTGTTTTTT CASSVTSGGSHTGELFF
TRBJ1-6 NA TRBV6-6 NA TGTGCCAGCAGTTACGATACGGGGTATTCACCCCTCCACTTT CASSYDTGYSPLHF
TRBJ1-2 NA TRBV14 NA TGTGCCAGCAGCCAAGGAACGGTTTGGTATGGCTACACCTTC CASSQGTVWYGYTF
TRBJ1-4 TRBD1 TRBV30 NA TGTGCCTGTACCCCCGGGACAGGGGACGAAAAACTGTTTTTT CACTPGTGDEKLFF
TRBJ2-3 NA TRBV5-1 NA TGCGCCAGCAGCAAGGAGCGGGATACGCAGTATTTT CASSKERDTQYF
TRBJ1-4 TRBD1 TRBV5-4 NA TGTGCCAGCAGCCACCCGACAGGGGATAATGAAAAACTGTTTTTT CASSHPTGDNEKLFF
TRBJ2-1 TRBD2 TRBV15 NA TGTGCCACCAGCAGAGATTGGTCACGGGGGACTAGGAATGAGCAGTTCTTC CATSRDWSRGTRNEQFF
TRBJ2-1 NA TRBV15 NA TGTGCCACCAGCATTGATTGGGGCATTTTGGGTCGTTGGGGTTACAATGAGCAGTTCTTC CATSIDWGILGRWGYNEQFF
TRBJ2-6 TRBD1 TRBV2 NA TGTGCCAGCTTCTCCGGACAGGGTAGGGCTGGGGCCAACGTCCTGACTTTC CASFSGQGRAGANVLTF
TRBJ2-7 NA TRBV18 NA TGTGCCAGCTCACTCAGCGCAACGGGCGCGGGGGAGCAGTACTTC CASSLSATGAGEQYF
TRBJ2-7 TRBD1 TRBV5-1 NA TGCGCCAGCAGCCCAACAGGGGATGTGCAGTACGAGCAGTACTTC CASSPTGDVQYEQYF
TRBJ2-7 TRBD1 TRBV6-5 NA TGTGCCAGCAGTTACGATGGGACAGGGAACTACGAGCAGTACTTC CASSYDGTGNYEQYF
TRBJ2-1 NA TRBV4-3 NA TGCGCCAGCAGCCAAGACGAGACGGGGACCTACAATGAGCAGTTCTTC CASSQDETGTYNEQFF
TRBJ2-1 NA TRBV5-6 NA TGTGCCAGCAGCTTGGACAGGGCGAATGAGCAGTTCTTC CASSLDRANEQFF
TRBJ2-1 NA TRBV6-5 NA TGTGCCAGCAGTCCCCGGAGGTCCTACAATGAGCAGTTCTTC CASSPRRSYNEQFF
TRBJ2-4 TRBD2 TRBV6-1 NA TGTGCCAGCAGTGAAGCTGCGACTAGCGGGGGGGATAAAAACATTCAGTACTTC CASSEAATSGGDKNIQYF
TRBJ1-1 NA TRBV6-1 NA TGTGCCAGCAGTGAGGATCGATGGGGGGATTCAGGGAAGCGCACTGAAGCTTTCTTT CASSEDRWGDSGKRTEAFF
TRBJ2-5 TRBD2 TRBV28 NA TGTGCCGGATCGACTAGCGGAATTCAAGAGACCCAGTACTTC CAGSTSGIQETQYF
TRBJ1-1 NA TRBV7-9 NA TGTGCCACTGCGAACAGGAACACTGAAGCTTTCTTT CATANRNTEAFF
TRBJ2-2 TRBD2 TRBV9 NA TGTGCCAGCACCGCCCATGGGGGGGACGGCTACACCGGGGAGCTGTTTTTT CASTAHGGDGYTGELFF
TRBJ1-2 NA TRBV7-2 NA TGTGCCAGCAGCTTAGAGATCCTTCCGGGCTATGGCTACACCTTC CASSLEILPGYGYTF
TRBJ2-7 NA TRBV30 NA TGTGCCTGGACCCGGTTGCAGGGAAGTTACGAGCAGTACTTC CAWTRLQGSYEQYF
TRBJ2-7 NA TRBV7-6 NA TGTGCCAGCAGCCAAGCTGGGGAGGGGGAATACGAGCAGTACTTC CASSQAGEGEYEQYF
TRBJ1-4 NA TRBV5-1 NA TGCGCCAGCAGCCCTCAGGTGCAAACTAATGAAAAACTGTTTTTT CASSPQVQTNEKLFF
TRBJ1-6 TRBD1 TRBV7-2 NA TGTGCCAGCAGCCTCCGGGACAGGGGATATAATTCACCCCTCCACTTT CASSLRDRGYNSPLHF
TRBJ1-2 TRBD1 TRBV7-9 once TGTGCCAGCAGCTATAACGGACAGGGTGATGGCTACACCTTC CASSYNGQGDGYTF
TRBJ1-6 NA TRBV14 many TGTGCCAGCAGCTTCGGGACAAATTCACCCCTCCACTTT CASSFGTNSPLHF
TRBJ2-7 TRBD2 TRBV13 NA TGTGCCAGCAGCCGTGGGACTAGCGGGGAATGGGCCTACGAGCAGTACTTC CASSRGTSGEWAYEQYF
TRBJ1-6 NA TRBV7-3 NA TGTGCCAGCAGCTTAGGAGGAGCGGATTCACCCCTCCACTTT CASSLGGADSPLHF
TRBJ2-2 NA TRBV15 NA TGTGCCACCAGCACCCGGCGGGTAGGGGAGCTGTTTTTT CATSTRRVGELFF
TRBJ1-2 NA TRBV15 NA TGTGCCACCACCCAGGGACACACTAACTATGGCTACACCTTC CATTQGHTNYGYTF
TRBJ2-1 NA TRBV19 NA TGTGCCATAACAGCTAGAGGGGGTAATGAGCAGTTCTTC CAITARGGNEQFF
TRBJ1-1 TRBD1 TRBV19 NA TGTGCCAGTAGTATAACCAGGGGGCAAACTGAAGCTTTCTTT CASSITRGQTEAFF
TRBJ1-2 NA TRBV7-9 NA TGTGCCAGCAGCCTAACCGGGACAAACATCTATGGCTACACCTTC CASSLTGTNIYGYTF
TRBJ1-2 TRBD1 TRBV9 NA TGTGCCAGCAGCCCTGGGGACAGCCCCTTAAACTATGGCTACACCTTC CASSPGDSPLNYGYTF
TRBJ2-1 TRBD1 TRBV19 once TGTGCCAGTTCCCCAAGAAGGACAGGGCAGAATGAGCAGTTCTTC CASSPRRTGQNEQFF
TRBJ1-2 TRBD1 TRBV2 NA TGTGCCAGCAGCGGGACAGGCTATGGCTACACCTTC CASSGTGYGYTF